Listed below are T cell receptor beta chains from one sample, sequenced in a study of CD8 T cells in ankylosing spondylitis. TCRdb passed the 5' RACE reads through MiXCR, listing each CDR3 protein once. The sample shows under 300,000 distinct CDR3 sequences, around 11% of them seen only once. Sequenced input: blood, either unsorted or a sorted T cell fraction (not recorded which). Receptors were obtained from a male donor with ankylosing spondylitis or in good health (not recorded which). Both conserved end residues are part of each CDR3. A D gene is named only where the DNA matches it firmly. Part of the rows lack a size; the others show once, few, many or a class for expanded clones.

CDR3aa,CDR3nt,abundance,len,v_gene,d_gene,j_gene
CASSLPGTGEQYF,TGTGCCAGCAGCTTACCCGGGACGGGTGAGCAGTACTTC,many,13,TRBV11-1,-,TRBJ2-7
CASNVRGRTEAFF,TGTGCCAGCAACGTACGGGGTCGGACTGAAGCTTTCTTT,few,13,TRBV7-9,-,TRBJ1-1
CSATVGTRAGANVLTF,TGCAGTGCTACTGTCGGCACTAGAGCTGGGGCCAACGTCCTGACTTTC,many,16,TRBV20-1,-,TRBJ2-6
CSVPVGFEQYF,TGCAGCGTCCCGGTGGGTTTCGAGCAGTACTTC,many,11,TRBV29-1,-,TRBJ2-7
CASSLDRSNNEQFF,TGTGCCAGCAGCTTGGACAGGTCGAACAATGAGCAGTTCTTC,-,14,TRBV28,TRBD1,TRBJ2-1
CATSRDPTRRGEQYF,TGTGCCACCAGCAGAGATCCAACCCGACGTGGAGAGCAGTACTTC,many,15,TRBV15,-,TRBJ2-7
CASSELAGGPDTQYF,TGTGCCAGCAGTGAACTAGCGGGAGGGCCAGATACGCAGTATTTT,few,15,TRBV6-1,TRBD2,TRBJ2-3
CASSESAAISGEQFF,TGCGCCAGCAGTGAGTCGGCAGCAATCAGCGGGGAGCAGTTCTTC,few,15,TRBV10-1,-,TRBJ2-1
CASSRAGASNEQFF,TGTGCCAGCAGTCGGGCGGGGGCTTCGAATGAGCAGTTCTTC,many,14,TRBV12-3/TRBV12-4,-,TRBJ2-1
CASSGSSGHNEQFF,TGTGCCAGCAGTGGCTCGAGCGGTCACAATGAGCAGTTCTTC,-,14,TRBV27,-,TRBJ2-1
CASSFRLEDEQFF,TGTGCCAGCAGCTTCCGACTAGAGGATGAGCAGTTCTTC,few,13,TRBV7-7,-,TRBJ2-1
CASSLPSSGTTDTQYF,TGTGCCAGCAGCTTGCCTTCTAGCGGGACAACAGATACGCAGTATTTT,few,16,TRBV7-6,TRBD2,TRBJ2-3
CASSLNRANTEAFF,TGTGCCAGCAGTTTAAACAGGGCCAACACTGAAGCTTTCTTT,many,14,TRBV12-3/TRBV12-4,-,TRBJ1-1
CASSVTPDLAGESSYNEQFF,TGTGCCAGCAGCGTGACGCCCGATCTAGCGGGGGAAAGCTCCTACAATGAGCAGTTCTTC,many,20,TRBV9,TRBD2,TRBJ2-1
CASSLEVNSYEQYF,TGTGCCAGCAGCTTGGAAGTCAACTCCTACGAGCAGTACTTC,many,14,TRBV5-4,-,TRBJ2-7
CASSYRATGELFF,TGTGCCAGCAGTTACAGGGCCACCGGGGAGCTGTTTTTT,many,13,TRBV6-6,-,TRBJ2-2
CASSLEGMGTDTQYF,TGTGCCAGCAGCTTAGAGGGGATGGGCACAGATACGCAGTATTTT,-,15,TRBV7-8,-,TRBJ2-3
CASSSTGVAYEQYF,TGTGCCAGCAGCTCCACTGGTGTTGCCTACGAGCAGTACTTC,many,14,TRBV7-8,-,TRBJ2-7
CASNPQESYEQYF,TGTGCCAGCAACCCACAGGAGTCCTACGAGCAGTACTTC,-,13,TRBV7-9,-,TRBJ2-7
CSASGTAAYEQYF,TGCAGTGCTAGTGGTACGGCAGCCTACGAGCAGTACTTC,many,13,TRBV20-1,-,TRBJ2-7
CASSQPRGPQETQYF,TGTGCCAGCAGCCAACCCCGCGGCCCCCAAGAGACCCAGTACTTC,many,15,TRBV3-1,-,TRBJ2-5
CASREGRGGTEAFF,TGCGCCAGCAGGGAAGGGCGGGGTGGGACTGAAGCTTTCTTT,-,14,TRBV10-2,-,TRBJ1-1
CASSRITDTQYF,TGTGCCAGCAGCCGGATCACAGATACGCAGTATTTT,few,12,TRBV12-3/TRBV12-4,-,TRBJ2-3
CASSVGDRDYEQYF,TGTGCCAGCAGCGTAGGGGACAGGGACTACGAGCAGTACTTC,many,14,TRBV9,TRBD1,TRBJ2-7
CSVVFPRAAVGGYSNQPQHF,TGCAGCGTTGTGTTTCCGCGCGCGGCCGTCGGGGGGTATAGCAATCAGCCCCAGCATTTT,many,20,TRBV29-1,-,TRBJ1-5
CAWSFGTGNTIYF,TGTGCCTGGAGTTTTGGAACTGGAAACACCATATATTTT,few,13,TRBV30,-,TRBJ1-3
CASSPWDSYEQYF,TGTGCCAGCAGTCCCTGGGACAGCTACGAGCAGTACTTC,-,13,TRBV12-3/TRBV12-4,TRBD1,TRBJ2-7
CASRNEKLFF,TGTGCCAGCAGGAATGAAAAACTGTTTTTT,many,10,TRBV6-6,-,TRBJ1-4
CASSFDPLLAGVAYNEQFF,TGTGCCAGCAGTTTTGACCCACTACTAGCGGGGGTCGCCTACAATGAGCAGTTCTTC,few,19,TRBV12-3/TRBV12-4,TRBD2,TRBJ2-1
CASSRGGGEGDTEAFF,TGCGCCAGCAGCCGGGGTGGTGGGGAGGGAGACACTGAAGCTTTCTTT,few,16,TRBV4-1,-,TRBJ1-1
CASSLRTSGRRTDTQYF,TGTGCCAGCAGCTTGCGGACTAGCGGGAGGCGCACAGATACGCAGTATTTT,many,17,TRBV5-4,TRBD2,TRBJ2-3
CASSPEGSARETQYF,TGTGCCAGCTCACCCGAGGGATCGGCAAGAGAGACCCAGTACTTC,-,15,TRBV18,-,TRBJ2-5
CASSLAQSEQFF,TGTGCCAGCAGCTTAGCACAGTCCGAGCAGTTCTTC,many,12,TRBV7-6,-,TRBJ2-1
CAWSSDTGELFF,TGTGCCTGGAGTTCTGACACCGGGGAGCTGTTTTTT,-,12,TRBV30,-,TRBJ2-2
CASTTGIGGSEQFF,TGTGCCAGCACCACCGGGATTGGTGGGTCCGAGCAGTTCTTC,many,14,TRBV12-3/TRBV12-4,-,TRBJ2-1
CSAWTGGGYEQYF,TGCAGTGCTTGGACAGGGGGCGGCTACGAGCAGTACTTC,-,13,TRBV20-1,TRBD1,TRBJ2-7
CSARYRGLNEKLFF,TGCAGTGCTAGGTACCGGGGCCTTAATGAAAAACTGTTTTTT,many,14,TRBV20-1,-,TRBJ1-4
CASSPGTSGTDTQYF,TGTGCCAGCAGCCCTGGGACTAGCGGCACAGATACGCAGTATTTT,many,15,TRBV12-3/TRBV12-4,TRBD2,TRBJ2-3
CASSSLDFGTQYF,TGCGCCAGCAGCTCCCTAGATTTCGGGACCCAGTACTTC,many,13,TRBV5-1,-,TRBJ2-5
CASTETGTDTQYF,TGTGCCAGCACGGAGACTGGCACAGATACGCAGTATTTT,-,13,TRBV7-9,-,TRBJ2-3
CASTLGTANTGELFF,TGCGCCAGCACGCTTGGGACGGCGAACACCGGGGAGCTGTTTTTT,many,15,TRBV5-1,-,TRBJ2-2
CASSLILAGGQNTEAFF,TGCGCCAGCAGCTTGATATTGGCAGGGGGGCAGAACACTGAAGCTTTCTTT,many,17,TRBV5-1,TRBD1,TRBJ1-1
CASSAGLFTDTQYF,TGCGCCAGCAGCGCGGGACTTTTCACAGATACGCAGTATTTT,many,14,TRBV5-1,-,TRBJ2-3
CASSSDRGLDEQFF,TGTGCCAGCAGCTCGGACAGGGGGCTGGATGAGCAGTTCTTC,-,14,TRBV11-2,TRBD1,TRBJ2-1
CASSVYGGVWGYTF,TGTGCCAGCAGCGTATACGGGGGTGTGTGGGGCTACACCTTC,-,14,TRBV9,-,TRBJ1-2
CASSPFSGANVLTF,TGCGCCAGCAGCCCATTCTCTGGGGCCAACGTCCTGACTTTC,many,14,TRBV4-1,-,TRBJ2-6
CASSLIVMGLSYEQYF,TGTGCCAGCAGTTTAATCGTCATGGGCCTCTCCTACGAGCAGTACTTC,few,16,TRBV12-3/TRBV12-4,-,TRBJ2-7
CASSGVSGPSLAQFF,TGTGCCAGCAGTGGAGTCTCGGGGCCCAGTTTGGCGCAGTTCTTC,-,15,TRBV6-1,-,TRBJ2-1
CASSIDGRGTDTQYF,TGTGCCAGCAGCATCGACGGGAGGGGCACAGATACGCAGTATTTT,-,15,TRBV21-1,-,TRBJ2-3
CASSRTRGSSYNEQFF,TGTGCCAGCAGCCGAACTAGGGGGAGCTCCTACAATGAGCAGTTCTTC,many,16,TRBV12-3/TRBV12-4,-,TRBJ2-1
CASSTHPSGSYNEQFF,TGTGCCAGCAGTACCCATCCTAGCGGGAGCTACAATGAGCAGTTCTTC,many,16,TRBV27,TRBD2,TRBJ2-1